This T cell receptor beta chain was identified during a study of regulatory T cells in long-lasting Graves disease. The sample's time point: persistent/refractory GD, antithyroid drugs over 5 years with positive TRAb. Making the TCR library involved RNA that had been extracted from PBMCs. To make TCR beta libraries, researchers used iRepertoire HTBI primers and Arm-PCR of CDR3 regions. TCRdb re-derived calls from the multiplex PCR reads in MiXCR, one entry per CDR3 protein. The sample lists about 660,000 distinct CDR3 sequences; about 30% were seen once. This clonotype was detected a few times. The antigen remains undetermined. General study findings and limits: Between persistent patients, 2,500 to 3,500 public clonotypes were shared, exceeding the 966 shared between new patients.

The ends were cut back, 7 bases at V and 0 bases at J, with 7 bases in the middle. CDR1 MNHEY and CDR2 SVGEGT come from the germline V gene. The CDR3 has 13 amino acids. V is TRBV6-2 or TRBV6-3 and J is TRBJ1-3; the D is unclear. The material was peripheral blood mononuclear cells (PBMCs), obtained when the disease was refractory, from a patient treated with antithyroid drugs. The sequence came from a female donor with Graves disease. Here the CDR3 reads CASILSSGNTIYF. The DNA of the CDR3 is TGTGCCAGCATTCTTAGCTCTGGAAACACCATATATTTT.